This TCR beta chain appears in the sequencing data of a study of blood T cell repertoires in COVID-19. Turning to the study itself: Some COVID-19 samples were acute and others convalescent; all came from the United States, Italy and Spain.

This clone has just one count. The CDR3 has 13 residues. The V and J ends lost 4 bases and 8 bases, in that order; junction bases with no gene match: 4. From germline, CDR1 is SEHNR and CDR2 FQNEAQ (reference sequence). Here immunoSEQ multiplex PCR was the method, and the copy in TCRdb shows in-frame clones only, minus some. The data contain 250,000 to 350,000 clones, roughly 90% of them singletons. The source is a man aged 18 to 35 with active or convalescent COVID-19. The sample was peripheral blood. V is TRBV7-9 and J is TRBJ1-1, with 10 bases lining up with TRBD1. The CDR3 loop reads CASSWGQGLEAFF. DNA for the CDR3: TGTGCCAGCAGCTGGGGACAGGGGCTGGAAGCTTTCTTT.